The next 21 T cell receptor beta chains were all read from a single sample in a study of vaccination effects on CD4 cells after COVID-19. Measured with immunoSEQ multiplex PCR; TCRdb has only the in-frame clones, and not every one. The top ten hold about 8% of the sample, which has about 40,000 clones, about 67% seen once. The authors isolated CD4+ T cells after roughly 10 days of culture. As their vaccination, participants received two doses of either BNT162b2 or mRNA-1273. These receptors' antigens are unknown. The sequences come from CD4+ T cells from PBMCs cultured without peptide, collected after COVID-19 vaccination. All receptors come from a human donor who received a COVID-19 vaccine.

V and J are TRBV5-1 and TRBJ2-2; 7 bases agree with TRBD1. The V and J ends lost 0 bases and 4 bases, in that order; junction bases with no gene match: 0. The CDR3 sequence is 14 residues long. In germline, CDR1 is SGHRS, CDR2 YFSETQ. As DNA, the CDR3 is TGCGCCAGCAGCTTGGACAGGGGCACCGGGGAGCTGTTTTTT. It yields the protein CASSLDRGTGELFF.

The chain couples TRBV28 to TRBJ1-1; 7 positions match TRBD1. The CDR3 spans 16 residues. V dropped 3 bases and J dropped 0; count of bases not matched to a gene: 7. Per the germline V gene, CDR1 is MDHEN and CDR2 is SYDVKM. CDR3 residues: CASSFGGQLMNTEAFF. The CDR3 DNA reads TGTGCCAGCAGTTTCGGGGGACAGCTCATGAACACTGAAGCTTTCTTT.

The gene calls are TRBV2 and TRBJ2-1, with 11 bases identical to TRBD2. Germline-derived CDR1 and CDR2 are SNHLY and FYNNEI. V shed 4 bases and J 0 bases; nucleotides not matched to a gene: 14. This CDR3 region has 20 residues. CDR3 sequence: CASSVLLLAGEPSSYNEQFF. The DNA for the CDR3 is TGTGCCAGCAGTGTCCTCTTACTAGCGGGAGAGCCGAGCTCCTACAATGAGCAGTTCTTC.

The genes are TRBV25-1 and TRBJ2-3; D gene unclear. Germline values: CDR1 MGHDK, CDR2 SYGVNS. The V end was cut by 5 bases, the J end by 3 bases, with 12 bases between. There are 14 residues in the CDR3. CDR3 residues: CASSPGGSTDTQYF. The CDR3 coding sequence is TGTGCCAGCAGTCCCGGCGGTAGTACAGATACGCAGTATTTT.

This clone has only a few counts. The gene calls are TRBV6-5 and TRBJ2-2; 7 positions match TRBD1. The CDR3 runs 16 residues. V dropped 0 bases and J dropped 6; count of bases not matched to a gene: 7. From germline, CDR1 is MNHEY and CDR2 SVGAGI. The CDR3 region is CASSYSGQGVAGELFF. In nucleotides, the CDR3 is TGTGCCAGCAGTTACTCGGGGCAGGGGGTCGCCGGGGAGCTGTTTTTT.

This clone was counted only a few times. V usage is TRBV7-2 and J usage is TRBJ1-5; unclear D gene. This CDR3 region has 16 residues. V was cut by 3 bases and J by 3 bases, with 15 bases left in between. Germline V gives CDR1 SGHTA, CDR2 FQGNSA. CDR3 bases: TGTGCCAGCAGCTTCCTTTCCCGAGGAGACAATCAGCCCCAGCATTTT. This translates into CASSFLSRGDNQPQHF.

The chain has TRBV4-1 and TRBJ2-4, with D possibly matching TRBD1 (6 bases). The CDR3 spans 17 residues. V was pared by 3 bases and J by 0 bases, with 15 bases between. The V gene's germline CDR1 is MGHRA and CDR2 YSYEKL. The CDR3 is CASSHPTGPIAKNIQYF. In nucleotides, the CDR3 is TGCGCCAGCAGCCACCCGACAGGCCCCATAGCCAAAAACATTCAGTACTTC.

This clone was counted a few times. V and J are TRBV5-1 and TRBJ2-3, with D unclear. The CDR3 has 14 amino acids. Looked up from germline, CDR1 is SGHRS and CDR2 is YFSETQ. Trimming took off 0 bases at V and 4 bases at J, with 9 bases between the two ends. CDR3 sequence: CASSLGRPPDTQYF. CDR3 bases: TGCGCCAGCAGCTTGGGACGACCACCAGATACGCAGTATTTT.

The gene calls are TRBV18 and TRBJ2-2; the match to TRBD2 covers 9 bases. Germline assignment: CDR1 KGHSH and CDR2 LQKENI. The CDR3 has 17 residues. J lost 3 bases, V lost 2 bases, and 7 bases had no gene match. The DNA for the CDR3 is TGTGCCAGCTCACCATTTAGGAGACTAGCGGACACCGGGGAGCTGTTTTTT. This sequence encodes CASSPFRRLADTGELFF.

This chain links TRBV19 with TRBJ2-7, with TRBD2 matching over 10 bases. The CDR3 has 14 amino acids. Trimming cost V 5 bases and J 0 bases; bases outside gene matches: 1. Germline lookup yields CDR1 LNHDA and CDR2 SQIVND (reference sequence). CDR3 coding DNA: TGTGCCAGTAGTTGGACTAGCGGCTCCTACGAGCAGTACTTC. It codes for CASSWTSGSYEQYF.

The CDR3 nucleotides read TGTGCCAGCGGGGGTGGTACCTATGGCATTCAGTACTTC. This encodes CASGGGTYGIQYF. The rearrangement uses TRBV5-8 and TRBJ2-4, with D perhaps assigned TRBD1 or TRBD2 (5 bases each). With 7 bases removed from V and 9 bases from J, the gap between germline ends came to 17 bases. Germline V gene lookup returns CDR1 SGHTS and CDR2 YDEGEE. The CDR3 runs 13 residues.

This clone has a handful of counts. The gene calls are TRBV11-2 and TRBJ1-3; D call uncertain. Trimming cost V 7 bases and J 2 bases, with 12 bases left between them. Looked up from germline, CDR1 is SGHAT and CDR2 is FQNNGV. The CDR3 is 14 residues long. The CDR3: CASTTSSAGNTIYF. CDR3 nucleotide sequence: TGTGCCAGCACCACCTCTTCCGCTGGAAACACCATATATTTT. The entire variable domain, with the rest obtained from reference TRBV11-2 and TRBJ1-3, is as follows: EAGVAQSPRYKIIEKRQSVAFWCNPISGHATLYWYQQILGQGPKLLIQFQNNGVVDDSQLPKDRFSAERLKGVDSTLKIQPAKLEDSAVYLCASTTSSAGNTIYFGEGSWLTVV.

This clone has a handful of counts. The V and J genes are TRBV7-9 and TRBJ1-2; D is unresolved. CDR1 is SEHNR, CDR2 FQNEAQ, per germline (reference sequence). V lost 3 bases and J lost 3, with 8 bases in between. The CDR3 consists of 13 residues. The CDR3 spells CASSFPSDYGYTF. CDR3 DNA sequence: TGTGCCAGCAGCTTTCCATCCGACTATGGCTACACCTTC.

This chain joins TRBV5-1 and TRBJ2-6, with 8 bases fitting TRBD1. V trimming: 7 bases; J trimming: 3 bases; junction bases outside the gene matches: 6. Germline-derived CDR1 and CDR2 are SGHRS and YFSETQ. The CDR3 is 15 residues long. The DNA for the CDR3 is TGCGCCAGCGGGCAGGGGGCGTTTGGGGCCAACGTCCTGACTTTC. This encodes CASGQGAFGANVLTF.

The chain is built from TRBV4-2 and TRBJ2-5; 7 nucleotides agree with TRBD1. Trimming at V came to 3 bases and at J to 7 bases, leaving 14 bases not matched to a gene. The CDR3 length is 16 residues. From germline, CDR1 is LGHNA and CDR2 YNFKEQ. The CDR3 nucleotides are TGTGCCAGCAGCCATCCCGACAGGGACGTCCCTGGGACCCAGTACTTC. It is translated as CASSHPDRDVPGTQYF.

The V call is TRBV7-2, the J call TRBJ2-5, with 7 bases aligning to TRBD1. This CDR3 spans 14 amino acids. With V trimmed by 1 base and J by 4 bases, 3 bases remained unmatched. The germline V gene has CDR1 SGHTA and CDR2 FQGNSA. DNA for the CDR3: TGTGCCAGCAGCTTAGTTACAGGGGCAGAGACCCAGTACTTC. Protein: CASSLVTGAETQYF.

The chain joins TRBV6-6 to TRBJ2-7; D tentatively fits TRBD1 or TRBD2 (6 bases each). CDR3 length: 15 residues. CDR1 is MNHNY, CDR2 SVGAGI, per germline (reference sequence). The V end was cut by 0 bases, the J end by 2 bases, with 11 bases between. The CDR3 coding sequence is TGTGCCAGCAGTTACTCGTTCGGGGGCGCCTACGAGCAGTACTTC. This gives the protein CASSYSFGGAYEQYF.

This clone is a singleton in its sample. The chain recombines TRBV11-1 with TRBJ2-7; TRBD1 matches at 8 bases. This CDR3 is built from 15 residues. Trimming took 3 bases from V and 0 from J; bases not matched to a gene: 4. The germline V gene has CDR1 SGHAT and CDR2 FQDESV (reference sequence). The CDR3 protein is CASSFRDRSSYEQYF. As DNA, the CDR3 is TGTGCCAGCAGCTTCCGGGACAGGAGCTCCTACGAGCAGTACTTC.

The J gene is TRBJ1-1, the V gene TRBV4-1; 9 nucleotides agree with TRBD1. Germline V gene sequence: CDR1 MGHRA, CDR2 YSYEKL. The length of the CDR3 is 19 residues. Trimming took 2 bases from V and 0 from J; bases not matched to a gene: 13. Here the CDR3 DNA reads TGCGCCAGCAGCCAACCGCTGCAGGTCCGGGACAGGGTGAACACTGAAGCTTTCTTT. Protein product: CASSQPLQVRDRVNTEAFF.

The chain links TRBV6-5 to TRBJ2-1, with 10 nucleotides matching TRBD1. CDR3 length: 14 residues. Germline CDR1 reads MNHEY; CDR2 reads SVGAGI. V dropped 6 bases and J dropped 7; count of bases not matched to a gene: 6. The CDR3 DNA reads TGTGCCAGCAGCGAGACAGGGGGCTGGAATGAGCAGTTCTTC. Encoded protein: CASSETGGWNEQFF.

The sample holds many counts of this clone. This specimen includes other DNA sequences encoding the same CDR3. In nucleotides, the CDR3 is TGTGCCTGGAGTGTACAGGGCGGTCAGCCCCAGCATTTT. This gives the protein CAWSVQGGQPQHF. V gene TRBV30 combines with J gene TRBJ1-5; possibly TRBD1 for D (6 bases). Germline CDR1 GTSNPN, CDR2 SVGIG (reference sequence). V was trimmed by 0 bases and J by 6 bases, leaving 9 bases between them. The CDR3 has 13 amino acids.